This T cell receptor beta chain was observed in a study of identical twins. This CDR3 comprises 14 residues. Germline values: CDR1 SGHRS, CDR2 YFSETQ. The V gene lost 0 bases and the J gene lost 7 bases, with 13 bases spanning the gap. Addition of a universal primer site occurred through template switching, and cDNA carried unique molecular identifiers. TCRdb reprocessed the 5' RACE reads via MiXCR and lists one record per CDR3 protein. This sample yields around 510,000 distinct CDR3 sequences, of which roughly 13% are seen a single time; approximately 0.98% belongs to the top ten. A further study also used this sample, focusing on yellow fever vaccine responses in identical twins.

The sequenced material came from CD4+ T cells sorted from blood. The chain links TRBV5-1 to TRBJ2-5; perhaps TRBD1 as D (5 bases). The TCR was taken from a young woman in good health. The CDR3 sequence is CASSLEGAPRTQYF. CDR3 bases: TGCGCCAGCAGCTTGGAAGGGGCCCCCAGGACCCAGTACTTC.